The source of this T cell receptor beta chain is a study of molecular identifiers for immune sequencing clone quantification. The V end lost 6 bases, the J end lost 4 bases, and 15 bases lay between the germline ends. CDR3 length: 15 residues. TCRdb analysed the PCR reads with MiXCR anew, one entry per CDR3 protein. The repertoire holds hundreds of thousands of distinct CDR3 sequences, with roughly a quarter as singletons. Concerning this clonotype: A much more abundant neighbour one base away suggests this may be a read error.

Sequenced material: naive CD8+ T cells from blood, with Jurkat cell RNA spiked in. As to subset: FACS-sorted CD8+CD4-CCR7+CD45RA+ naive T cells. V gene TRBV12-3 or TRBV12-4 combines with J gene TRBJ1-4, with D possibly matching TRBD1 (6 bases). The receptor was derived from a human donor in good health. Some libraries in this study had Jurkat cell RNA spiked in. The CDR3 loop is CASRFPGTFNEKLFF. The CDR3 DNA sequence: TGTGCCAGCAGATTCCCCGGGACATTTAATGAAAAACTGTTTTTT.